The rows below give T cell receptor beta chains drawn from one sample of a study of shared clonotypes between healthy human individuals. Only in-frame clones appear in the TCRdb table, and some are missing; sequencing was by immunoSEQ multiplex PCR. In the table there are about 330,000 clones, approximately 79% of which are singletons. Input material: memory CD4+ T cells sorted from blood. These receptors were obtained from a man aged 25-45 years in good health. CDR3s include the opening cysteine and the closing phenylalanine or tryptophan. Fields, in order: V gene, J gene, D gene, clone size, CDR3 DNA, CDR3 protein. The D gene is left open where the match is weak. Expanded clones are given a class, and other clones once, few, many or no size at all.

TRBV9	TRBJ2-2	TRBD1	few	TGTGCCAGCAGCTTCCTGGACAGGCAGGTAACCGGGGAGCTGTTTTTT	CASSFLDRQVTGELFF
TRBV10-1	TRBJ2-1	-	-	TGCGCCAGCAGTGCCCAGTTTGGGGGCGGTCGCTCCTACAATGAGCAGTTCTTC	CASSAQFGGGRSYNEQFF
TRBV11-2	TRBJ2-5	TRBD2	-	TGTGCCAGCAGCCCCCGGGAGGGACGATCGGGGGAGACCCAGTACTTC	CASSPREGRSGETQYF
TRBV6-1	TRBJ2-2	-	few	TGTGCCAGCAACCCCGGGGCCGGAGGTACCGGGGAGCTGTTTTTT	CASNPGAGGTGELFF
TRBV9	TRBJ2-3	TRBD1	-	TGTGCCAGCAGCGCCCCCAGGAGGACAGGAACTGAAGATACGCAGTATTTT	CASSAPRRTGTEDTQYF
TRBV10-2	TRBJ2-4	TRBD1	once	TGCGCCAGCCAACTCACAGGGGGAAACATTCAGTACTTC	CASQLTGGNIQYF
TRBV2	TRBJ2-7	-	-	TGTGCCAGCAGTGCTCTGGACAGTTACGAGCAGTACTTC	CASSALDSYEQYF
TRBV28	TRBJ1-5	-	-	TGTGCCAGCAGCACCCTGTGGCTCCAGCATTTT	CASSTLWLQHF
TRBV28	TRBJ2-1	-	-	TGTGCCAGCAATCTGCCGGGATCCTACAATGAGCAGTTCTTC	CASNLPGSYNEQFF
TRBV5-1	TRBJ1-1	-	once	TGCGCCAGCAGCTTCGGGGGGAGGACTGAAGCTTTCTTT	CASSFGGRTEAFF
TRBV19	TRBJ2-7	TRBD1	few	TGTGCCAGTAGTATAGCGGGACAGGGCTACGAGCAGTACTTC	CASSIAGQGYEQYF
TRBV28	TRBJ1-5	TRBD1	-	TGTGCCAGCAGTTCAGGGGGCTGGGGCAATCAGCCCCAGCATTTT	CASSSGGWGNQPQHF
TRBV2	TRBJ2-1	-	-	TGTGCCAGCATGGTCTTCCGCTCCTACAATGAGCAGTTCTTC	CASMVFRSYNEQFF
TRBV6-5	TRBJ2-3	TRBD2	-	TGTGCCAGCAGGGCCCAGACTAGCGGGAGAGCGTATTTT	CASRAQTSGRAYF
TRBV5-4	TRBJ2-1	-	-	TGTGCCAGCATCCCAGGTTCGAACTCCTACAATGAGCAGTTCTTC	CASIPGSNSYNEQFF
TRBV6-4	TRBJ2-3	-	few	TGTGCCAGCAGTGACAGCCCGGACAGAACAGATACGCAGTATTTT	CASSDSPDRTDTQYF
TRBV11-2	TRBJ2-5	-	-	TGTGCCAGCAGCTGGGCAGGGCAAGAGACCCAGTACTTC	CASSWAGQETQYF
TRBV7-4	TRBJ2-1	-	-	TGTGCCAGCAGCTTCCGAGGAAACAATGAGCAGTTCTTC	CASSFRGNNEQFF
TRBV19	TRBJ2-1	-	-	TGTGCCAGCTCACGCGACGCAAGCTTTGGTGAGCAGTTCTTC	CASSRDASFGEQFF
TRBV29-1	TRBJ2-7	TRBD1	-	TGCAGCACCCGAGTCGACAGGGGCTACGAGCAGTACTTC	CSTRVDRGYEQYF
TRBV18	TRBJ1-1	-	-	TGTGCCAGCTCGTCCAGGGTTGGGGACACTGAAGCTTTCTTT	CASSSRVGDTEAFF
TRBV10-3	TRBJ2-2	TRBD1	-	TGTGCCATCAGTCGGGACAGGACGAACACCGGGGAGCTGTTTTTT	CAISRDRTNTGELFF
TRBV7-9	TRBJ2-3	TRBD2	once	TGTGCCAGCAGCTTAAGACCCCGTACTAGCGGATCATCCACAGATACGCAGTATTTT	CASSLRPRTSGSSTDTQYF
TRBV2	TRBJ2-2	-	-	TGTGCCAGCAGTGGGGGGGCGAGCACGATGGACACCGGGGAGCTGTTTTTT	CASSGGASTMDTGELFF
TRBV6-1	TRBJ1-4	-	-	TGTGCCAGCAGTAGTGGACTTACAACTAATGAAAAACTGTTTTTT	CASSSGLTTNEKLFF
TRBV30	TRBJ1-4	-	-	TGTGCCTGGGCTCGCATCGGTACTAATGAAAAACTGTTTTTT	CAWARIGTNEKLFF
TRBV2	TRBJ2-7	TRBD2	-	TGTGCCAGCAGTACCCGACTAGCGGTCTACGAGCAGTACTTC	CASSTRLAVYEQYF
TRBV7-7	TRBJ2-3	-	-	TGTGCTGTTTCCCCCACCGCGCAGGGTGATACGCAGTATTTT	CAVSPTAQGDTQYF
TRBV6-5	TRBJ2-7	-	-	TGTGCCAGCAGTTACGTCGCGGGATCATCGGGAGAGCAGTACTTC	CASSYVAGSSGEQYF
TRBV9	TRBJ2-1	TRBD2	-	TGTGCCAGCAGCGTAGTAGCGGGAGGGCCGGGGGAGCAGTTCTTC	CASSVVAGGPGEQFF
TRBV5-1	TRBJ2-7	TRBD2	-	TGCGCCAGCAGCTTGGTGGGCGGCGGGAGGGCCTACGAGCAGTACTTC	CASSLVGGGRAYEQYF
TRBV7-9	TRBJ1-1	-	-	TGTGCCAGCAGCCCACGCCCGACTGAAGCTTTCTTT	CASSPRPTEAFF
TRBV6-5	TRBJ2-1	TRBD1	few	TGTGCCAGCAGTCCAGGGGGAAACTCCTACAATGAGCAGTTCTTC	CASSPGGNSYNEQFF
TRBV5-1	TRBJ1-4	-	many	TGCGCCAGCAGGCGGGACGGGGTTTATGAAAAACTGTTTTTT	CASRRDGVYEKLFF
TRBV6-6	TRBJ1-2	-	-	TGTGCCAGCAGTACGCGTGGACAGGGCTACACCTTC	CASSTRGQGYTF
TRBV4-3	TRBJ2-7	TRBD2	-	TGCGCCAGCAGCCGAGCCTTTGGGCTAGCGGTTAAAGACGAGCAGTACTTC	CASSRAFGLAVKDEQYF
TRBV7-2	TRBJ2-2	-	-	TGTGCCAGCAGCTTAATGTCATTATCGAACACCGGGGAGCTGTTTTTT	CASSLMSLSNTGELFF
TRBV19	TRBJ1-5	-	-	TGTGCCAGTAGTATACAGGGTGGCAATCAGCCCCAGCATTTT	CASSIQGGNQPQHF
TRBV5-6	TRBJ2-1	TRBD2	-	TGTGCCAGCAGCTCCGAAACTGGTAGCGGGAGGGGTATTGAGCAGTTCTTC	CASSSETGSGRGIEQFF
TRBV5-1	TRBJ2-7	-	-	TGCGCCAGCAGCTTGGGGACAGACACCTACGAGCAGTACTTC	CASSLGTDTYEQYF
TRBV25-1	TRBJ2-5	-	-	TGTGCCAGCACCCGGGGCCTGACGGATGGACAAGAGACCCAGTACTTC	CASTRGLTDGQETQYF
TRBV28	TRBJ1-1	-	-	TGTGCCAGCAGTTCCCCCGGGGGCACTGAAGCTTTCTTT	CASSSPGGTEAFF
TRBV11-3	TRBJ2-1	-	-	TGTGCCAGCAGCTTAGGTGGGACGGACAATGAGCAGTTCTTC	CASSLGGTDNEQFF
TRBV4-1	TRBJ2-3	-	-	TGCGCCAGCAGCCAGATAGGGGATGGCACAGATACGCAGTATTTT	CASSQIGDGTDTQYF
TRBV6-1	TRBJ2-5	-	-	TGTGCCAGCAGTGGACCGCCGATCCAAGAGACCCAGTACTTC	CASSGPPIQETQYF
TRBV27	TRBJ2-5	-	-	TGTGCCAGCAGTTTATCCACGGAGGGTACGGGAGAGACCCAGTACTTC	CASSLSTEGTGETQYF
TRBV19	TRBJ2-2	-	many	TGTGCCAGCCGGGACACCTCGAACACCGGGGAGCTGTTTTTT	CASRDTSNTGELFF
TRBV5-1	TRBJ2-3	-	-	TGCGCCAGCAGCGACCCAATGCACGGCACAGATACGCAGTATTTT	CASSDPMHGTDTQYF
TRBV2	TRBJ2-3	TRBD2	-	TGTGCCAGCATGACTAGCGGGAACCCCACAGATACGCAGTATTTT	CASMTSGNPTDTQYF
TRBV7-3	TRBJ2-3	TRBD2	-	TGTGCCAGCAGCAGACTAGCCGGCACAGATACGCAGTATTTT	CASSRLAGTDTQYF
TRBV7-9	TRBJ2-7	-	-	TGTGCCAGCAGTTGGCCCGGGCGGGTTCCCTACGAGCAGTACTTC	CASSWPGRVPYEQYF
TRBV15	TRBJ1-2	-	once	TGTGCCACCAGCAGAGGCCCTCTCGAGAATGGCTACACCTTC	CATSRGPLENGYTF
TRBV9	TRBJ2-7	-	few	TGTGCCAGCAGCGTAGCTTCGGAGTCCTACGAGCAGTACTTC	CASSVASESYEQYF
TRBV10-1	TRBJ1-3	-	-	TGCGCCAGCACGGCAGGGAGGGCCTCTGGAAACACCATATATTTT	CASTAGRASGNTIYF
TRBV7-9	TRBJ1-5	TRBD1	-	TGTGCCAGCAGCTGGACAGGGGCGGTCGGTCAGCCCCAGCATTTT	CASSWTGAVGQPQHF
TRBV4-3	TRBJ2-1	-	-	TGCGCCAGCAGCCCAGAACGCGGGATCTACAATGAGCAGTTCTTC	CASSPERGIYNEQFF
TRBV5-1	TRBJ2-2	TRBD2	-	TGCGCCAGCAGCTTGGGACTAGCGGGAGGGAACACCGGGGAGCTGTTTTTT	CASSLGLAGGNTGELFF
TRBV27	TRBJ2-7	-	once	TGTGCCAGCAGTTTTTATCCAGGCGCTACCTACGAGCAGTACTTC	CASSFYPGATYEQYF
TRBV6-1	TRBJ2-5	-	-	TGTGCCAGCAGTAGGGAGCGGCAAGAGACCCAGTACTTC	CASSRERQETQYF